The 20 T cell receptor beta chains listed next were all sequenced from one sample in a study of beta chain features in type 1 diabetes. The authors reverse transcribed all of the isolated RNA, so sequencing captured expressed TCRB transcripts. Libraries were prepared by immunoSEQ multiplex PCR; TCRdb keeps only in-frame clonotypes and omits some of them. Of around 430,000 clones in the sample, around 30% were seen once. The source material was naive CD4+ T cells from blood. The receptors were gathered from a man younger than 35 in good health.

The chain combines TRBV4-1 with TRBJ2-1; D call uncertain. CDR1 is MGHRA, CDR2 YSYEKL, per germline. Trimming left V 0 bases short and J 3 bases short, with 12 bases between. The CDR3 runs 16 residues. CDR3 loop: CASSQDPGGYYNEQFF. The CDR3 DNA is TGCGCCAGCAGCCAAGATCCGGGCGGTTACTACAATGAGCAGTTCTTC.

This clone was observed at least ten times. The sample carries other DNA sequences with the same CDR3. This sequence joins TRBV30 and TRBJ2-1; no reliable D call. The germline gives CDR1 GTSNPN, CDR2 SVGIG (reference sequence). Trimming took 3 bases from V and 3 from J, leaving 9 bases between them. The CDR3 loop spans 13 amino acids. The CDR3 nucleotides are TGTGCCTGGAGAGGCGGCAGCTACAATGAGCAGTTCTTC. Its translation is CAWRGGSYNEQFF.

This chain connects TRBV7-3 to TRBJ2-3, with 7 nucleotides matching TRBD2. From germline, CDR1 is SGHTA and CDR2 FQGTGA. The CDR3 consists of 14 residues. V shed 4 bases, J shed 1 base, and the junction held 2 bases outside the gene matches. DNA for the CDR3: TGTGCCAGCAGCTCGGGGGGACGCACAGATACGCAGTATTTT. Translating gives CASSSGGRTDTQYF. Together with reference TRBV7-3 and TRBJ2-3, the CDR3 gives the full variable domain: GAGVSQTPSNKVTEKGKYVELRCDPISGHTALYWYRQSLGQGPEFLIYFQGTGAADDSGLPNDRFFAVRPEGSVSTLKIQRTERGDSAVYLCASSSGGRTDTQYFGPGTRLTVL.

The V and J genes are TRBV25-1 and TRBJ2-5; 8 nucleotides line up with TRBD2. Trimming at V came to 0 bases and at J to 7 bases, leaving 10 bases not matched to a gene. The V gene's germline CDR1 is MGHDK and CDR2 SYGVNS. The CDR3 covers 16 residues. CDR3 sequence: CASSEYRTSGPGTQYF. In DNA form, the CDR3 reads TGTGCCAGCAGTGAATATCGTACTAGCGGCCCAGGGACCCAGTACTTC. Based on the CDR3 plus reference TRBV25-1 and TRBJ2-5, the full variable domain is EADIYQTPRYLVIGTGKKITLECSQTMGHDKMYWYQQDPGMELHLIHYSYGVNSTEKGDLSSESTVSRIRTEHFPLTLESARPSHTSQYLCASSEYRTSGPGTQYFGPGTRLLVL.

This chain uses TRBV5-4 with TRBJ2-3; TRBD1 aligns across 7 bases. Germline trimming cut 3 bases from V and 2 bases from J; bases unmatched to any gene: 6. The CDR3 has 15 residues. CDR1 is SGHNT, CDR2 YYREEE, per germline (reference sequence). CDR3 in DNA: TGTGCCAGCAGCTCGTCAGGGGGAACCACAGATACGCAGTATTTT. Residues: CASSSSGGTTDTQYF.

CDR3: CASSYSGQNYGYTF. The DNA for the CDR3 is TGTGCCAGCAGTTACTCCGGGCAGAACTATGGCTACACCTTC. This sequence joins TRBV6-5 and TRBJ1-2; unclear D gene. There are 14 residues in the CDR3. Germline V gene lookup returns CDR1 MNHEY and CDR2 SVGAGI. The V gene lost 0 bases and the J gene lost 2 bases, with 7 bases spanning the gap.

This clone was detected a few times. The V and J genes are TRBV25-1 and TRBJ2-7; D remains unclear. With 2 bases removed from V and 5 bases from J, the gap between germline ends came to 16 bases. Germline V gene data show CDR1 as MGHDK and CDR2 as SYGVNS. The CDR3 is made up of 15 amino acids. As DNA, the CDR3 is TGTGCCAGCAGTGAAGTTGGACGCAGTCGCCACGAGCAGTACTTC. Its translation is CASSEVGRSRHEQYF.

This chain uses TRBV5-6 with TRBJ2-3; TRBD1 might be the D (6 bases). CDR3 length: 14 amino acids. In germline, CDR1 is SGHDT, CDR2 YYEEEE. Trimming took 3 bases from V and 2 from J, leaving 10 bases between them. The CDR3 nucleotides are TGTGCCAGCAGCTGGGGACACTACACAGATACGCAGTATTTT. Encoded protein: CASSWGHYTDTQYF.

The chain has TRBV30 and TRBJ2-3; 15 bases are shared with TRBD2. V lost 3 bases and J lost 10; bases outside the gene matches: 2. Germline V gene lookup returns CDR1 GTSNPN and CDR2 SVGIG (reference sequence). This CDR3 is 13 amino acids long. The CDR3: CAWRGLAGGSQYF. CDR3 sequence (DNA): TGTGCCTGGAGGGGACTAGCGGGAGGTTCGCAGTATTTT.

The V gene is TRBV6-1, the J gene TRBJ1-1; D is ambiguous. The CDR3 contains 13 residues. Trimming removed 8 bases at V and 3 bases at J, with 13 bases between. Germline V gene lookup returns CDR1 MNHNS and CDR2 SASEGT. Here the CDR3 reads CASAKEGDTEAFF. Written as DNA, the CDR3 is TGTGCCAGCGCCAAAGAGGGAGACACTGAAGCTTTCTTT.

The gene calls are TRBV30 and TRBJ1-5, with D possibly TRBD1 on 5 matching bases. Germline CDR1 is GTSNPN and CDR2 is SVGIG (reference sequence). The CDR3 has 15 amino acids. V shed 3 bases and J shed 1 base, with 13 bases lying between them. The CDR3 spells CAWRAQGRSNQPQHF. In nucleotides, the CDR3 is TGTGCCTGGAGGGCCCAGGGACGAAGCAATCAGCCCCAGCATTTT.

The chain carries TRBV28 and TRBJ2-3; 9 bases agree with TRBD1. Germline-derived CDR1 and CDR2 are MDHEN and SYDVKM. Trimming cost V 4 bases and J 5 bases; bases outside gene matches: 10. This CDR3 region has 16 residues. CDR3 residues: CASSSPQGAFGDTQYF. In DNA form, the CDR3 reads TGTGCCAGCAGTTCCCCACAGGGGGCGTTTGGAGATACGCAGTATTTT.

CDR3 residues: CASSSRSRGGPSETQYF. DNA of the CDR3: TGTGCCAGCAGCTCCCGGTCAAGGGGAGGGCCATCAGAGACCCAGTACTTC. This chain connects TRBV7-2 to TRBJ2-5, with 7 bases that match TRBD2. The V gene's germline CDR1 is SGHTA and CDR2 FQGNSA. V lost 4 bases and J lost 4; bases outside the gene matches: 15. The CDR3 is made up of 17 amino acids. Drawing the rest from reference TRBV7-2 and TRBJ2-5, the complete variable domain is GAGVSQSPSNKVTEKGKDVELRCDPISGHTALYWYRQSLGQGLEFLIYFQGNSAPDKSGLPSDRFSAERTGGSVSTLTIQRTQQEDSAVYLCASSSRSRGGPSETQYFGPGTRLLVL.

J is TRBJ2-7 and V is TRBV19; maybe TRBD2 (6 bases). V was shortened by 5 bases and J by 1 base, with 12 bases between the two germline ends. This CDR3 region has 14 residues. Germline assignment: CDR1 LNHDA and CDR2 SQIVND (reference sequence). CDR3 coding DNA: TGTGCCAGTAGTGTGATGGGGGGATCCTACGAGCAGTACTTC. This sequence encodes CASSVMGGSYEQYF.

This clone has only a few counts. The rearrangement uses TRBV7-9 and TRBJ2-1; D not resolved. V lost 4 bases to trimming and J lost 12 bases, with 10 bases between them. This CDR3 is 11 amino acids long. Germline V CDR1 and CDR2: SEHNR, FQNEAQ (reference sequence). CDR3 bases: TGTGCCAGCAGCTACAGTACATGGCAGTTCTTC. As protein: CASSYSTWQFF.

In this sample, this clone turned up a few times. The rearrangement links TRBV7-2 to TRBJ2-3; D gene unclear. V was clipped by 0 bases and J by 5 bases, with 6 bases between them. The CDR3 loop spans 13 amino acids. Germline loops: CDR1 SGHTA, CDR2 FQGNSA. CDR3 region: CASSLASEDTQYF. The CDR3, as DNA: TGTGCCAGCAGCTTAGCCTCGGAAGATACGCAGTATTTT.

Comments on this clone: Different DNA sequences within this sample yield the same CDR3. The V call is TRBV15, the J call TRBJ2-5; no reliable D call. Germline CDR1 is LNHNV and CDR2 is YYDKDF (reference sequence). CDR3 length equals 12 residues. V shed 0 bases and J shed 4 bases, with 3 bases lying between them. The CDR3 is CATSRDRETQYF. DNA for the CDR3: TGTGCCACCAGCAGAGATCGAGAGACCCAGTACTTC.

There are a few counts of this clone. The rearrangement links TRBV28 to TRBJ2-7; the D is unclear. The CDR3 is 14 amino acids. Germline CDR1 reads MDHEN; CDR2 reads SYDVKM. Trimming stripped 2 bases from V and 1 base from J, with 9 bases between. CDR3 bases: TGTGCCAGCAGTTTAGGGTTCAGATCCTACGAGCAGTACTTC. This codes for CASSLGFRSYEQYF.

This sequence joins TRBV28 and TRBJ2-2; D is uncertain. The CDR3 loop spans 16 amino acids. Trimming removed 6 bases from V and 0 bases from J, with 14 bases in between. Per germline, CDR1 MDHEN and CDR2 SYDVKM. CDR3 protein: CASSLGRRANTGELFF. As DNA, the CDR3 is TGTGCCAGCAGCCTCGGAAGGCGCGCGAACACCGGGGAGCTGTTTTTT. The entire variable domain, with the rest obtained from reference TRBV28 and TRBJ2-2, is as follows: DVKVTQSSRYLVKRTGEKVFLECVQDMDHENMFWYRQDPGLGLRLIYFSYDVKMKEKGDIPEGYSVSREKKERFSLILESASTNQTSMYLCASSLGRRANTGELFFGEGSRLTVL.

The V gene is TRBV25-1, the J gene TRBJ2-7, with 10 bases that match TRBD1. The germline CDR1 and CDR2 sequences are MGHDK and SYGVNS. This CDR3 is 14 amino acids long. Trimming took 6 bases from V and 4 from J; bases not matched to a gene: 6. CDR3 residues: CASRTGTGAYEQYF. CDR3 sequence (DNA): TGTGCCAGCAGGACCGGGACAGGGGCTTACGAGCAGTACTTC.